A single sample is the source of the 7 T cell receptor beta chains below, sequenced in a study of T cell repertoires in cytomegalovirus infection. TCRdb re-derived calls from the reads in MiXCR, one entry per CDR3 protein. Of 100,000 or so distinct CDR3 sequences listed, 25% to 30% were seen once; the top ten hold around 68%. These receptors lack a known antigen. The sample in question was CD8+ T cells from cultured PBMCs, obtained from culture after CMV antigen stimulation. The source is a human donor in good health (CMV status not recorded). Some clones in this sample may be carry-over from other donors' samples.

This clonotype was counted ten times or more. The chain links TRBV7-2 to TRBJ2-3, with 7 bases fitting TRBD2. The trim removed 2 bases at V and 3 bases at J, leaving 5 bases unmatched. Germline V gene lookup returns CDR1 SGHTA and CDR2 FQGNSA. The CDR3 loop spans 15 amino acids. CDR3 residues: CASSLLGLQTDTQYF. CDR3 nucleotide sequence: TGTGCCAGCAGCTTACTGGGACTACAAACAGATACGCAGTATTTT.

This clonotype was seen a few times. The chain employs TRBV6-4 and TRBJ2-7; D tentatively reads TRBD1 or TRBD2 (5 bases each). Germline V gene lookup returns CDR1 MRHNA and CDR2 SNTAGT. V lost 6 bases and J 0 bases, leaving 15 bases between the germline ends. The CDR3 is 15 amino acids. CDR3 loop: CASRTTRGYSYEQYF. The CDR3 bases are TGTGCCAGCAGGACAACCCGGGGCTACTCCTACGAGCAGTACTTC.

The gene calls are TRBV7-8 and TRBJ1-2; D call uncertain. From germline, CDR1 is SGHVS and CDR2 FQNEAQ. This CDR3 has 16 residues. V was pared by 2 bases and J by 1 base, with 14 bases between. The DNA for the CDR3 is TGTGCCAGCAGCTTAAGGGCAGGAAAGAATAACTATGGCTACACCTTC. The encoded protein is CASSLRAGKNNYGYTF.

Only a few counts were recorded for this clonotype. This sequence joins TRBV27 and TRBJ2-7; D is perhaps TRBD2 (5 bases). Trimming cost V 4 bases and J 2 bases, with 15 bases left between them. This CDR3 has 15 amino acids. Germline V gives CDR1 MNHEY, CDR2 SMNVEV (reference sequence). CDR3 sequence reads: CASSWLVTRAYEQYF. In DNA, the CDR3 is TGTGCCAGCAGTTGGCTAGTCACGCGGGCCTACGAGCAGTACTTC.

This sequence joins TRBV7-8 and TRBJ2-7; 9 nucleotides match TRBD2. CDR1 is SGHVS and CDR2 is FQNEAQ in the germline V gene. After removal of 10 bases from V and 0 bases from J, the junction contained 4 bases not matched to a gene. CDR3 length: 13 residues. The chain's CDR3 is CATAGGSSYEQYF. Written as DNA, the CDR3 is TGTGCCACCGCGGGAGGGAGCTCCTACGAGCAGTACTTC.

The chain combines TRBV7-6 with TRBJ2-5; 9 bases fit TRBD1. Trimming removed 3 bases from V and 4 bases from J; junction bases left unmatched: 3. Germline assignment: CDR1 SGHVS and CDR2 FNYEAQ. There are 14 residues in the CDR3. The DNA for the CDR3 is TGTGCCAGCAGCTTTCTGGACAGGGGAGAGACCCAGTACTTC. Translation gives CASSFLDRGETQYF.

This clonotype was recorded at least ten times. In DNA form, the CDR3 reads TGTGCCAGCAGCTGGGACTCCGGATCGTCGGCCTATAATTCACCCCTCCACTTT. The encoded protein is CASSWDSGSSAYNSPLHF. V gene TRBV6-1 combines with J gene TRBJ1-6, with TRBD1 as a possible D gene (5 bases). Trimming cost V 6 bases and J 2 bases, with 20 bases left between them. The CDR3 runs 18 residues. The germline V gene encodes CDR1 MNHNS and CDR2 SASEGT.